Following are 30 T cell receptor beta chains from one sample sequenced in a study of T cells in Graves' hyperthyroidism and ophthalmopathy. The investigators amplified TCR beta CDR3 regions from RNA transcripts. The TCR CDR3 first-round RT-PCR relied on the HTBI primer set. TCRdb re-derived calls from the multiplex PCR reads in MiXCR, one entry per CDR3 protein. The sample contains a few hundred thousand distinct CDR3 sequences, around 45% of which appear only once. Sequencing used peripheral blood or thyroid tissue (not recorded which). The receptor set was obtained from a woman aged 18 to 35 with Graves' hyperthyroidism.

On this clonotype itself: A much larger clone lies one base from this, so it may be a read error. V and J are TRBV10-3 and TRBJ2-2; perhaps TRBD2 as D (6 bases). The length of the CDR3 is 13 residues. CDR1 is ENHRY, CDR2 SYGVKD, per germline. CDR3 protein: CAIRPEGTGGLFF. The CDR3 region has the DNA TGTGCCATCAGGCCGGAGGGCACCGGGGGGCTGTTTTTT.

The chain uses TRBV7-2 and TRBJ2-7; TRBD2 agrees at 8 bases. In germline, CDR1 is SGHTA, CDR2 FQGNSA. V shed 1 base and J 0 bases; nucleotides not matched to a gene: 5. The CDR3 sequence is 16 residues long. The CDR3 is CASSLGLAGTSYEQYF. As DNA, the CDR3 is TGTGCCAGCAGCTTAGGGCTAGCGGGTACCTCCTACGAGCAGTACTTC.

The table lists this clonotype with many counts. The gene calls are TRBV20-1 and TRBJ1-3; D not certain. CDR1 and CDR2 from the germline V gene are DFQATT and SNEGSKA (reference sequence). V was pared by 6 bases and J by 0 bases, with 9 bases between. The CDR3 spans 13 residues. CDR3 sequence reads: CSAGKDSGNTIYF. The DNA of the CDR3 is TGCAGTGCCGGGAAGGACTCTGGAAACACCATATATTTT.

The genes are TRBV29-1 and TRBJ2-2; D not certain. CDR1 SQVTM and CDR2 ANQGSEA come from the germline V gene. Trimming left V 8 bases short and J 5 bases short, with 9 bases between. The CDR3 loop spans 11 amino acids. The CDR3 nucleotides read TGCAGCTTTATGGGGACCGGGGAGCTGTTTTTT. Translated: CSFMGTGELFF.

The chain carries TRBV7-9 and TRBJ2-7; 7 nucleotides match TRBD1. Germline V CDR1 and CDR2: SEHNR, FQNEAQ (reference sequence). The CDR3 has 15 residues. Unmatched junction bases numbered 7, after V lost 0 bases and J lost 5 bases. This CDR3 reads CASSLADLGQNEQYF. The CDR3 DNA follows: TGTGCCAGCAGCTTAGCCGATTTGGGACAGAACGAGCAGTACTTC.

The V call is TRBV10-3, the J call TRBJ2-5, with D hard to call. Trimming shortened V by 4 bases and J by 3 bases, and 15 bases separated the two germline ends. Germline CDR1 ENHRY, CDR2 SYGVKD. The CDR3 consists of 15 residues. CDR3 sequence reads: CAISVRRNQKETQYF. CDR3 DNA: TGTGCCATCAGTGTTCGACGGAACCAGAAAGAGACCCAGTACTTC.

V gene TRBV29-1 combines with J gene TRBJ1-2; D might be TRBD1 (6 bases). This CDR3 spans 12 amino acids. Between the trimmed V and J ends, which lost 2 bases and 8 bases, there was a span of 12 bases. Germline V gives CDR1 SQVTM, CDR2 ANQGSEA. CDR3 protein: CSVEPGGGGYTF. In DNA form, the CDR3 reads TGCAGCGTTGAACCAGGAGGGGGAGGCTACACCTTC.

In this sample, this clonotype turned up many times. The gene calls are TRBV25-1 and TRBJ1-1; D not resolved. CDR3 length equals 12 residues. Trimming cost V 7 bases and J 4 bases, with 10 bases left between them. Germline V lookup: CDR1 MGHDK, CDR2 SYGVNS. In DNA, the CDR3 is TGTGCCAGCACTCAAGGGTTCACTGAAGCTTTCTTT. Translating gives CASTQGFTEAFF.

This clonotype was seen at least ten times. The chain combines TRBV29-1 with TRBJ1-5; the match to TRBD1 covers 9 bases. V shed 4 bases, J shed 5 bases, and the junction held 3 bases outside the gene matches. Germline CDR1 SQVTM, CDR2 ANQGSEA. There are 13 residues in the CDR3. CDR3 region: CSVGDRVYQPQHF. CDR3 nucleotides: TGCAGCGTTGGGGACAGGGTATATCAGCCCCAGCATTTT. Full variable domain (outside the CDR3, taken from reference TRBV29-1 and TRBJ1-5): SAVISQKPSRDICQRGTSLTIQCQVDSQVTMMFWYRQQPGQSLTLIATANQGSEATYESGFVIDKFPISRPNLTFSTLTVSNMSPEDSSIYLCSVGDRVYQPQHFGDGTRLSIL.

Points on this clonotype: At one of its ends the junction is not consistent with the germline gene, which may arise from a read error. This chain joins TRBV20-1 and TRBJ2-2, with 8 bases matching TRBD2. The CDR3 contains 11 residues. In germline, CDR1 is DFQATT, CDR2 SNEGSKA (reference sequence). The CDR3 loop reads CSARSGGGLFF. Here the CDR3 DNA reads TGCAGTGCTAGATCGGGGGGGGGGCTGTTTTTT.

The V call is TRBV7-2, the J call TRBJ1-2, with D possibly being TRBD1 (5 bases). CDR3 length: 12 amino acids. The V gene's germline CDR1 is SGHTA and CDR2 FQGNSA. V was pared by 5 bases and J by 10 bases, with 14 bases between. The CDR3 is CASSPRPGPYTF. CDR3 coding DNA: TGTGCCAGCAGCCCACGACCGGGGCCCTACACCTTC.

The CDR3 is CASSRRLATGELFF. The CDR3 DNA is TGTGCCAGCAGCCGGAGACTCGCTACCGGGGAGCTGTTTTTT. The chain is built from TRBV12-3 or TRBV12-4 and TRBJ2-2; D is unclear. This CDR3 has 14 residues. V lost 6 bases and J lost 5, with 13 bases in between.

The J gene is TRBJ2-3, the V gene TRBV10-3; tentatively, D is TRBD2 (6 bases). The CDR3 consists of 19 residues. Trimming stripped 6 bases from V and 0 bases from J, with 25 bases between. Germline lookup yields CDR1 ENHRY and CDR2 SYGVKD. In DNA form, the CDR3 reads TGTGCCATCAGGGATCCCGTTTTTAGCGGAACCTCTAGCACAGATACGCAGTATTTT. As protein: CAIRDPVFSGTSSTDTQYF.

As concerns this clonotype: A much larger clone is a single base away; this may be a read error. This chain links TRBV2 with TRBJ1-5, with D unresolved. From germline, CDR1 is SNHLY and CDR2 FYNNEI. The CDR3 totals 13 residues. Here the CDR3 reads CVSSEKGGQPQHF. DNA of the CDR3: TGTGTCAGCAGTGAGAAGGGAGGTCAGCCCCAGCATTTT.

This clonotype was seen only a few times. The chain has TRBV12-3 or TRBV12-4 and TRBJ2-7, with TRBD2 identical over 7 bases. The J segment lost 0 bases and the V segment lost 5 bases, leaving 10 bases of the junction unmatched. CDR3 size: 16 residues. The CDR3 spells CASSTLLATSSYEQYF. The CDR3 DNA reads TGTGCCAGCAGTACCTTACTAGCGACCAGCTCCTACGAGCAGTACTTC.

V usage is TRBV7-2 and J usage is TRBJ2-1; tentatively, D is TRBD2 (5 bases). This CDR3 comprises 13 residues. V was shortened by 5 bases and J by 7 bases, with 12 bases between the two germline ends. Germline values: CDR1 SGHTA, CDR2 FQGNSA. CDR3 loop: CASSRDWTNEQFF. CDR3 sequence (DNA): TGTGCCAGCAGCAGGGATTGGACTAATGAGCAGTTCTTC.

This clonotype was counted many times. The rearrangement links TRBV4-3 to TRBJ2-5, with 7 bases fitting TRBD2. In germline, CDR1 is LGHNA, CDR2 YSLEER. The V and J ends lost 4 bases and 5 bases, in that order; junction bases with no gene match: 10. CDR3 length: 15 amino acids. DNA for the CDR3: TGCGCCAGCAGCCGGGGCGCGGGAGTATGGGAGACCCAGTACTTC. This encodes CASSRGAGVWETQYF.

The V and J genes are TRBV29-1 and TRBJ1-2, with TRBD1 identical over 9 bases. Losses at the gene ends were 8 bases for V and 3 bases for J; bases not matched to a gene: 7. The germline gives CDR1 SQVTM, CDR2 ANQGSEA. This CDR3 contains 13 residues. The CDR3 here is CSPAGQGHYGYTF. CDR3 DNA: TGCAGCCCAGCTGGACAGGGGCACTATGGCTACACCTTC.

Many counts were recorded for this clonotype. The chain joins TRBV7-9 to TRBJ2-1, with 8 positions matching TRBD1. Germline CDR1 SEHNR, CDR2 FQNEAQ (reference sequence). CDR3 size: 15 residues. The V segment lost 5 bases and the J segment 6 bases; nucleotides outside the gene matches: 9. CDR3 region: CASSNRRTGSNEQFF. The CDR3 nucleotides read TGTGCCAGCAGCAACCGTCGGACAGGGAGCAATGAGCAGTTCTTC.

For this clonotype: A read error may be the cause here, since a much bigger clone is one base away. The chain uses TRBV12-5 and TRBJ2-7; D is unresolved. This CDR3 has 13 residues. Germline V gene lookup returns CDR1 LGHNT and CDR2 FRNRAP. The CDR3 sequence: CASGPRGMVERYF. CDR3 bases: TGTGCTAGTGGTCCCCGCGGAATGGTTGAGCGGTACTTC.

This clonotype was recorded many times. The gene calls are TRBV3-1 and TRBJ2-5; tentatively, D is TRBD1 (5 bases). Germline CDR1 reads LGHDT; CDR2 reads YNNKEL (reference sequence). With 5 bases removed from V and 6 bases from J, the gap between germline ends came to 13 bases. This CDR3 is 13 amino acids long. The chain's CDR3 is CASSSGIKKTQYF. The CDR3 region has the DNA TGTGCCAGCAGCTCAGGGATCAAGAAGACCCAGTACTTC.

The table lists this clonotype with many counts. The rearrangement uses TRBV4-1 and TRBJ1-5; D not certain. Between the trimmed V and J ends, which lost 1 base and 0 bases, there was a span of 7 bases. This CDR3 is built from 15 residues. In germline, CDR1 is MGHRA, CDR2 YSYEKL. CDR3 nucleotide sequence: TGCGCCAGCAGCCAAGTGCCCAATAGCAATCAGCCCCAGCATTTT. Its translation: CASSQVPNSNQPQHF.

This clonotype turned up a few times. The chain carries TRBV2 and TRBJ2-1; 8 positions match TRBD1. Germline CDR1 and CDR2: SNHLY and FYNNEI. The V and J ends lost 8 bases and 2 bases, in that order; junction bases with no gene match: 8. This CDR3 contains 15 residues. The CDR3 DNA is TGTGCCAGCGCCGAACGGGACAGGACCTACAATGAGCAGTTCTTC. It yields the protein CASAERDRTYNEQFF.

For this clonotype: At one end, the junction sequence differs from germline, possibly due to a read error. The chain carries TRBV4-3 and TRBJ2-6, with a weak D call TRBD2 (5 bases). The CDR3 totals 15 residues. Germline values: CDR1 LGHNA, CDR2 YSLEER. Written as DNA, the CDR3 is TGCGCCAGCAGCCTCTCCCGGACGGAGGCCTACGTCCTGACTTTC. This gives the protein CASSLSRTEAYVLTF.

This chain uses TRBV11-2 with TRBJ2-7, with 7 bases fitting TRBD2. CDR3 length: 15 amino acids. V dropped 5 bases and J dropped 2; count of bases not matched to a gene: 9. From germline, CDR1 is SGHAT and CDR2 FQNNGV. The CDR3 is CASSQGEGWAYEQYF. The CDR3, as DNA: TGTGCCAGCAGCCAAGGGGAGGGGTGGGCCTACGAGCAGTACTTC.

This clonotype was seen at least ten times. The rearrangement joins TRBV6-5 to TRBJ2-5; D possibly corresponds to TRBD1 (6 bases). Per germline, CDR1 MNHEY and CDR2 SVGAGI. The CDR3 sequence is 13 residues long. Trimming left V 5 bases short and J 5 bases short, with 12 bases between. The CDR3 DNA reads as TGTGCCAGCAGTCACCAGGGGTGGGAGACCCAGTACTTC. Protein product: CASSHQGWETQYF.

This chain uses TRBV11-2 with TRBJ2-1; 7 bases are a match to TRBD2. The germline V gene has CDR1 SGHAT and CDR2 FQNNGV. J was trimmed by 0 bases and V by 5 bases; bases with no gene match: 7. The CDR3 has 16 amino acids. The CDR3 region has the DNA TGTGCCAGCAGCCGGTACGGGGGGAGCTCCTACAATGAGCAGTTCTTC. It encodes CASSRYGGSSYNEQFF.

Notes on this clonotype: An end of the junction differs from the germline gene, which may be a read error. CDR3 loop: CASSLKGAVNGHTF. CDR3 bases: TGTGCCAGCAGCTTAAAGGGGGCAGTCAATGGCCACACCTTC. The chain joins TRBV7-9 to TRBJ1-2, with 7 bases lining up with TRBD1. This CDR3 spans 14 amino acids. CDR1 SEHNR and CDR2 FQNEAQ come from the germline V gene (reference sequence).

The genes are TRBV20-1 and TRBJ1-1; possibly TRBD1 for D (6 bases). V lost 6 bases to trimming and J lost 3 bases, with 14 bases between them. This CDR3 comprises 13 residues. The germline V gene has CDR1 DFQATT and CDR2 SNEGSKA (reference sequence). This CDR3 reads CSAGSGGHTEAFF. CDR3 nucleotide sequence: TGCAGTGCAGGGAGCGGGGGGCACACTGAAGCTTTCTTT.

CDR3 DNA sequence: TGTGCCAGCAGCCCCCTGACTAGCGGAGAAGAGACCCAGCATTTT. It codes for CASSPLTSGEETQHF. The chain employs TRBV7-9 and TRBJ1-5; D not resolved. Germline V gives CDR1 SEHNR, CDR2 FQNEAQ (reference sequence). This CDR3 region has 15 residues. Trimming took off 5 bases at V and 11 bases at J, with 22 bases between the two ends.